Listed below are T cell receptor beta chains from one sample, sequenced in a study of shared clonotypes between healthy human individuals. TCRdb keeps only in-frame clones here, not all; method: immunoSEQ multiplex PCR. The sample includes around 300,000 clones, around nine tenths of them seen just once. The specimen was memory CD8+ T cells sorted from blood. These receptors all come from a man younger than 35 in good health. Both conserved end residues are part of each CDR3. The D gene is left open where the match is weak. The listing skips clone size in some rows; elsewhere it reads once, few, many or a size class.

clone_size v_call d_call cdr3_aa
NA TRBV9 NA CASSVEGRTDTQYF
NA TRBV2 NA CASREGWNSPLHF
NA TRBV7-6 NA CASSHGAGEQYF
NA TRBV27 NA CASKLRGVDDTEAFF
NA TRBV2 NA CASRYRVPFF
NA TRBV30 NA CAWTSGGGDNEQFF
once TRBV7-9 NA CASSLAGGYGYTF
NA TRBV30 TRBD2 CAWSAVWRGVVETQYF
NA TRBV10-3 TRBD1 CATGGTAFYEQYF
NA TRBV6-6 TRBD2 CASSYQRTSGSYEQFF
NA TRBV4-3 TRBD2 CASSQDAGGLVGETQYF
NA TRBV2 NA CASSGTPGQPTYNYGYTF
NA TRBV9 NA CASSVDPGNEQFF
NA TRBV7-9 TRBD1 CASSPDRGLPNTEAFF
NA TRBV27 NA CASSLAGPGYGYTF
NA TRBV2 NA CASSDRLNSPLHF
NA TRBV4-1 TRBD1 CASSLSGTGYPDTQYF
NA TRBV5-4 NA CASSLNLGDEKLFF
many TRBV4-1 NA CASSQVRYYEQYF
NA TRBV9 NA CASSVGDYNEQFF
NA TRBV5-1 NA CASSQRREGETQYF
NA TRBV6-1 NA CASRTGLNEKLFF
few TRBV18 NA CASSPNGGQGNYGYTF
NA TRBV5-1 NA CASSGPYNSPLHF
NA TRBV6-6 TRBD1 CASTDRGELFF
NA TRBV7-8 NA CASSRENLFYGYTF
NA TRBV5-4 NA CASSPTTAAYEQYF
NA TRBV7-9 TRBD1 CASSPAQGAGTGELFF
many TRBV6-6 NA CASEELYNSPLHF
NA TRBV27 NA CASSSHSYNEQFF
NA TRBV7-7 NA CASSSTLRRSHTGELFF
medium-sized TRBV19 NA CASSITPVSLHEQYF
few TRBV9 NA CASSPGISGQPQHF
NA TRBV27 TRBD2 CASSSGLAGDRQYF